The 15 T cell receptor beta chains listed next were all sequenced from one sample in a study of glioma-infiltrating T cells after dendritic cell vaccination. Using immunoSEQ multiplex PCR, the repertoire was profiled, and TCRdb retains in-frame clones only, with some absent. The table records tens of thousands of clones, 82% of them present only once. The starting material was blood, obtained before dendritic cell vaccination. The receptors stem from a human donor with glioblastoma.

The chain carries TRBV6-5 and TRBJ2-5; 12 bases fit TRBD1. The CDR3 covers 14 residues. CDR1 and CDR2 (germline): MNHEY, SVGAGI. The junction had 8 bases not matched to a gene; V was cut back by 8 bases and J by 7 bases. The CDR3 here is CASLGQGAWGTQYF. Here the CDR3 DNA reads TGTGCCAGCCTGGGACAGGGGGCCTGGGGGACCCAGTACTTC.

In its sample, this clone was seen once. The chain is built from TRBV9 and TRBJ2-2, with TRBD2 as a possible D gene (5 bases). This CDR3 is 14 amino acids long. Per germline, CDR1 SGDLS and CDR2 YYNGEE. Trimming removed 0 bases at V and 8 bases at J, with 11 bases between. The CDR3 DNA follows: TGTGCCAGCAGCGTAGCTCGTGGGGAGGGGGAGCTGTTTTTT. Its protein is CASSVARGEGELFF.

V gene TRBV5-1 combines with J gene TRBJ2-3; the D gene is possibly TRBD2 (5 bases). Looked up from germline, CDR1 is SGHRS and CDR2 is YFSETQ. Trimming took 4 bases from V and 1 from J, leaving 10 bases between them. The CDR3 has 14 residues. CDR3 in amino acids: CASSRGSGTDTQYF. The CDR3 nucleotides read TGCGCCAGCAGCAGAGGGTCGGGCACAGATACGCAGTATTTT.

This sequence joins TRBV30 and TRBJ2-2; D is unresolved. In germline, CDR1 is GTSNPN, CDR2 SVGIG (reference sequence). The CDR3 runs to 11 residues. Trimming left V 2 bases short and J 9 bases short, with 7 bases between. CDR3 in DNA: TGTGCCTGGAGTCCTACCCGGGAGCTGTTTTTT. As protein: CAWSPTRELFF.

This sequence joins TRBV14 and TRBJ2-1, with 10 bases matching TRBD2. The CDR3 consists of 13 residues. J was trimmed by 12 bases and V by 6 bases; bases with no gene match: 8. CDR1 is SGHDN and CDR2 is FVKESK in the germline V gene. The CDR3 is CASSSEVAGGQFF. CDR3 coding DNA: TGTGCCAGCAGTTCCGAGGTAGCGGGAGGGCAGTTCTTC.

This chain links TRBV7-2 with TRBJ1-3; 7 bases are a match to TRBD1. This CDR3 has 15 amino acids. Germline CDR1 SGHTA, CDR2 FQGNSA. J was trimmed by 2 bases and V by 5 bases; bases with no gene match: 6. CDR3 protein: CASSITQGTGNTIYF. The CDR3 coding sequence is TGTGCCAGCAGCATAACACAGGGGACTGGAAACACCATATATTTT.

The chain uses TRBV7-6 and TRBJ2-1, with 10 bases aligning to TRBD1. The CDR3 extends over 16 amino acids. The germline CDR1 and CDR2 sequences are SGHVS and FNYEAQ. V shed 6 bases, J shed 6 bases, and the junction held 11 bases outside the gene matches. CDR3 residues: CASRLRPGTGVNEQFF. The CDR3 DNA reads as TGTGCCAGCAGGTTACGCCCGGGGACAGGGGTCAATGAGCAGTTCTTC. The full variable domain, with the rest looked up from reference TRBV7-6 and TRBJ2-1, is GAGVSQSPRYKVTKRGQDVALRCDPISGHVSLYWYRQALGQGPEFLTYFNYEAQQDKSGLPNDRFSAERPEGSISTLTIQRTEQRDSAMYRCASRLRPGTGVNEQFFGPGTRLTVL.

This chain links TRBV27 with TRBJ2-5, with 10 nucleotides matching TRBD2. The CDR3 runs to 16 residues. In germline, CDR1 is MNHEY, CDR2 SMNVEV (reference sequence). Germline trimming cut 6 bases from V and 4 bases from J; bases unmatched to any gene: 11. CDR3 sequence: CASRPPGLAFSETQYF. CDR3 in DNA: TGTGCCAGCAGACCACCGGGACTAGCGTTTTCAGAGACCCAGTACTTC.

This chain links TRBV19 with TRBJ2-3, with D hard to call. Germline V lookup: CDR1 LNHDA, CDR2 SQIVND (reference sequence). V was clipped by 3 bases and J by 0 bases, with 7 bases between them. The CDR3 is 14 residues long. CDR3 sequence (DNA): TGTGCCAGTAGTATTTTGTCTAGCACAGATACGCAGTATTTT. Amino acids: CASSILSSTDTQYF.

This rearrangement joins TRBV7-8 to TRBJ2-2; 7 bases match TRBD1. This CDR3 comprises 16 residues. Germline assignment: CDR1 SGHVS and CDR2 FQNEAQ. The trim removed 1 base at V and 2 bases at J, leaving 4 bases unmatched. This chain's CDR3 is CASSLGTGVNTGELFF. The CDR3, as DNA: TGTGCCAGCAGCTTAGGGACAGGAGTAAACACCGGGGAGCTGTTTTTT.

The CDR3 sequence: CASSVTGEVYEQYV. CDR3 nucleotide sequence: TGCGCCAGCAGCGTGACAGGGGAAGTGTACGAGCAGTACGTC. The chain employs TRBV5-1 and TRBJ2-7; 8 bases align to TRBD1. This CDR3 has 14 residues. CDR1 SGHRS and CDR2 YFSETQ come from the germline V gene. J was trimmed by 4 bases and V by 4 bases; bases with no gene match: 7.

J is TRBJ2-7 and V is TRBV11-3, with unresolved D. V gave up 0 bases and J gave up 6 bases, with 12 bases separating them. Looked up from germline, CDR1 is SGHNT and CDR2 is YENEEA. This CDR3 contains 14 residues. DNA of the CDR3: TGTGCCAGCAGCTTAGAGGGTGAACTAAGCGAGCAGTACTTC. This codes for CASSLEGELSEQYF.

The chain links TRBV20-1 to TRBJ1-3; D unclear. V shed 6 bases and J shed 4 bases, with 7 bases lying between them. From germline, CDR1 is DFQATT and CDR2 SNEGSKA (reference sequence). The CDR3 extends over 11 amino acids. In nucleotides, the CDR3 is TGCAGTGCGACTCCGGGAAACACCATATATTTT. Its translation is CSATPGNTIYF.

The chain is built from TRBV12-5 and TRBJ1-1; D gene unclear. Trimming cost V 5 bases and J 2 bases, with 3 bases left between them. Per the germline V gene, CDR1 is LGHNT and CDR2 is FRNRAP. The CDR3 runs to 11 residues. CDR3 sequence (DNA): TGTGCTAGTGGTCCTAACACTGAAGCTTTCTTT. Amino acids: CASGPNTEAFF.

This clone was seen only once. The CDR3 DNA reads TGTGCCAGCAGTTTGGGCCGGGGAATATCCCAAGAGACCCAGTACTTC. Its protein is CASSLGRGISQETQYF. The genes are TRBV13 and TRBJ2-5; TRBD2 might be the D (5 bases). The CDR3 covers 16 residues. The V end lost 6 bases, the J end lost 1 base, and 18 bases lay between the germline ends. Germline V gene sequence: CDR1 PRHDT, CDR2 FYEKMQ (reference sequence).